These 18 T cell receptor beta chains came from one sample sequenced in a study of shared clonotypes between healthy human individuals. Generated by immunoSEQ multiplex PCR, the TCRdb table keeps only in-frame clones and is missing some. The table shows more than 2,000,000 clones, with over 85% occurring only once. Sequencing was carried out using naive CD4+ T cells sorted from blood. Noted subset: CD45RA+ positively selected. Source of these receptors: a man aged 18 to 29 in good health.

The rearrangement joins TRBV28 to TRBJ1-2; D remains ambiguous. Trimming removed 5 bases from V and 4 bases from J, with 14 bases in between. Germline CDR1 is MDHEN and CDR2 is SYDVKM. The CDR3 extends over 14 amino acids. The CDR3 region has the DNA TGTGCCAGCAGTAAAGATTTAGGGATCTATGGCTACACCTTC. Its protein product is CASSKDLGIYGYTF.

A single count supports this clone. This sample also contains other DNA sequences that code for the same CDR3. The CDR3 loop is CASSEGTGSYEQYF. CDR3 coding DNA: TGTGCCAGCAGTGAGGGGACAGGCTCCTACGAGCAGTACTTC. The J gene is TRBJ2-7, the V gene TRBV2, with 8 bases fitting TRBD1. The CDR3 runs to 14 residues. V shed 3 bases, J shed 0 bases, and the junction held 1 base outside the gene matches. CDR1 is SNHLY and CDR2 is FYNNEI in the germline V gene.

With regard to this clone: Other DNA sequences in this sample translate to the same CDR3. The chain has TRBV20-1 and TRBJ1-1; D is uncertain. Germline values: CDR1 DFQATT, CDR2 SNEGSKA (reference sequence). This CDR3 region has 11 residues. Deletions cut 7 bases from V and 2 bases from J, with 8 bases between. The CDR3, as DNA: TGCAGTGTGCCAGGAAACACTGAAGCTTTCTTT. It specifies CSVPGNTEAFF.

The V call is TRBV9, the J call TRBJ1-2; 8 bases agree with TRBD1. There are 15 residues in the CDR3. The germline V gene encodes CDR1 SGDLS and CDR2 YYNGEE. The trim removed 0 bases at V and 8 bases at J, leaving 9 bases unmatched. The CDR3 DNA reads TGTGCCAGCAGCGTAGATCCCGGACAGGGAATCGGCTACACCTTC. Protein sequence: CASSVDPGQGIGYTF.

V and J are TRBV30 and TRBJ2-4; tentatively, D is TRBD2 (6 bases). The CDR3 runs 15 residues. V was pared by 0 bases and J by 0 bases, with 9 bases between. In germline, CDR1 is GTSNPN, CDR2 SVGIG (reference sequence). For the CDR3, the DNA is TGTGCCTGGAGTGTCGGAGGGGTAGCCAAAAACATTCAGTACTTC. Protein product: CAWSVGGVAKNIQYF.

This clone was recorded once. The CDR3: CASTPDGRAGGYTF. CDR3 DNA: TGTGCCAGCACCCCGGACGGACGGGCTGGGGGCTACACCTTC. The rearrangement links TRBV2 to TRBJ1-2; D gene ambiguous. Between the trimmed V and J ends, which lost 7 bases and 8 bases, there was a span of 20 bases. Per germline, CDR1 SNHLY and CDR2 FYNNEI. This CDR3 is 14 amino acids long.

The gene calls are TRBV19 and TRBJ1-3, with 8 nucleotides matching TRBD1. Trimming removed 4 bases from V and 2 bases from J; junction bases left unmatched: 4. The CDR3 has 15 residues. Germline lookup yields CDR1 LNHDA and CDR2 SQIVND (reference sequence). The CDR3 bases are TGTGCCAGTAGTAGGGACAGGACCGCTGGAAACACCATATATTTT. Translated, it gives CASSRDRTAGNTIYF.

The chain joins TRBV7-9 to TRBJ1-1; the D is unclear. From germline, CDR1 is SEHNR and CDR2 FQNEAQ (reference sequence). The ends were cut back, 8 bases at V and 2 bases at J, with 3 bases in the middle. The CDR3 length is 10 residues. The CDR3 DNA follows: TGTGCCAGCGGAAACACTGAAGCTTTCTTT. This sequence encodes CASGNTEAFF. Combining the CDR3 with reference TRBV7-9 and TRBJ1-1 gives the whole variable domain DTGVSQNPRHKITKRGQNVTFRCDPISEHNRLYWYRQTLGQGPEFLTYFQNEAQLEKSRLLSDRFSAERPKGSFSTLEIQRTEQGDSAMYLCASGNTEAFFGQGTRLTVV.

Only a few counts were recorded for this clone. The rearrangement joins TRBV9 to TRBJ1-1; 7 bases are a match to TRBD1. The V segment lost 1 base and the J segment 8 bases; nucleotides outside the gene matches: 2. Germline loops: CDR1 SGDLS, CDR2 YYNGEE. This CDR3 comprises 12 residues. The CDR3 loop is CASSVSTGEAFF. The CDR3, as DNA: TGTGCCAGCAGCGTATCGACAGGGGAAGCTTTCTTT.

About this clone itself: This CDR3 is also generated by other DNA sequences in the sample. The V and J genes are TRBV28 and TRBJ2-5, with D perhaps TRBD2 (6 bases). The CDR3 contains 13 residues. Germline CDR1 reads MDHEN; CDR2 reads SYDVKM. The V end was cut by 6 bases, the J end by 5 bases, with 13 bases between. The CDR3 spells CASREGGEETQYF. CDR3 DNA: TGTGCCAGCAGGGAGGGAGGCGAGGAGACCCAGTACTTC. The variable domain in full, with the rest retrieved from reference TRBV28 and TRBJ2-5, is DVKVTQSSRYLVKRTGEKVFLECVQDMDHENMFWYRQDPGLGLRLIYFSYDVKMKEKGDIPEGYSVSREKKERFSLILESASTNQTSMYLCASREGGEETQYFGPGTRLLVL.

This sequence joins TRBV30 and TRBJ2-3; D might be TRBD1 (5 bases). Germline assignment: CDR1 GTSNPN and CDR2 SVGIG (reference sequence). The CDR3 has 14 residues. Trimming removed 4 bases at V and 3 bases at J, with 14 bases between. The CDR3 DNA is TGTGCCTGGATTAATAAGGGGTGGACAGATACGCAGTATTTT. Its translation: CAWINKGWTDTQYF.

V is TRBV14 and J is TRBJ1-2, with D unresolved. CDR1 and CDR2 (germline): SGHDN, FVKESK. This CDR3 spans 14 amino acids. Trimming shortened V by 4 bases and J by 4 bases, and 13 bases separated the two germline ends. The CDR3 DNA is TGTGCCAGCAGCCCGCGACTGGGAGGCTATGGCTACACCTTC. This codes for CASSPRLGGYGYTF.

This chain links TRBV7-8 with TRBJ1-2, with 8 bases matching TRBD1. After removal of 5 bases from V and 8 bases from J, the junction contained 7 bases not matched to a gene. The CDR3 is 13 residues long. Germline CDR1 reads SGHVS; CDR2 reads FQNEAQ. The CDR3 nucleotides are TGTGCCAGCAGCGCCTACAGGGGGGGAGGCTACACCTTC. Translation gives CASSAYRGGGYTF.

The V call is TRBV7-9, the J call TRBJ1-2, with 11 bases aligning to TRBD1. Germline-derived CDR1 and CDR2 are SEHNR and FQNEAQ (reference sequence). Trimming cost V 5 bases and J 5 bases; bases outside gene matches: 4. The CDR3 totals 14 residues. CDR3 DNA sequence: TGTGCCAGCAGCCGCGGGGACAGGGGGTATGGCTACACCTTC. It specifies CASSRGDRGYGYTF.

The chain employs TRBV19 and TRBJ1-1, with TRBD1 identical over 9 bases. With V trimmed by 1 base and J by 4 bases, 7 bases remained unmatched. Germline V gene sequence: CDR1 LNHDA, CDR2 SQIVND (reference sequence). The CDR3 totals 16 residues. The CDR3 DNA sequence: TGTGCCAGTAGTATAGTGTCCGGGACAGGGAGCACTGAAGCTTTCTTT. This sequence encodes CASSIVSGTGSTEAFF.

CDR3 sequence: CASSFGGGPYNEQFF. CDR3 DNA sequence: TGTGCCAGCAGTTTTGGGGGAGGGCCTTACAATGAGCAGTTCTTC. This chain uses TRBV28 with TRBJ2-1, with 7 nucleotides matching TRBD2. Looked up from germline, CDR1 is MDHEN and CDR2 is SYDVKM. Trimming at V came to 3 bases and at J to 4 bases, leaving 6 bases not matched to a gene. The CDR3 spans 15 residues.

J is TRBJ1-2 and V is TRBV28; 7 bases fit TRBD1. Germline CDR1 is MDHEN and CDR2 is SYDVKM. The CDR3 spans 16 residues. V dropped 6 bases and J dropped 0; count of bases not matched to a gene: 10. The CDR3 sequence is CASSPRGQSPNYGYTF. The CDR3 coding sequence is TGTGCCAGCAGCCCCCGGGGACAGTCCCCTAACTATGGCTACACCTTC.

This sequence joins TRBV7-9 and TRBJ2-5; D uncertain. V lost 5 bases, J lost 1 base, and 11 bases lay in between. The CDR3 consists of 14 residues. CDR1 SEHNR and CDR2 FQNEAQ come from the germline V gene (reference sequence). CDR3 DNA: TGTGCCAGCAGCCGCGCTACCATCCAAGAGACCCAGTACTTC. This translates into CASSRATIQETQYF.